The 25 T cell receptor beta chains below all came from one sample that was sequenced in a study of blood T cell repertoires in COVID-19 (dated by TCRdb to the early 2020s). Receptor libraries were prepared by the immunoSEQ multiplex PCR assay. Entries here come from immuneACCESS through TCRdb and include only in-frame sequences with V and J called. Some clones fail to appear in such tables; in the studies checked, an unresolved V gene covers under half of the shortfall, and the cause of the remainder is unknown. Across this sample there are tens of thousands of clones, with about 88% seen only once. The ten largest clonotypes hold roughly 5% of the sample. Specimen: peripheral blood. These receptors were taken from a man at least 80 years old in a cohort sampled during active COVID-19.

The genes are TRBV5-1 and TRBJ2-7, with D possibly TRBD1 on 6 matching bases. V lost 0 bases, J lost 5 bases, and 15 bases lay in between. Looked up from germline, CDR1 is SGHRS and CDR2 is YFSETQ. This CDR3 has 15 amino acids. The CDR3 DNA reads as TGCGCCAGCAGCTTGGAAGGCAGGGGAATTGACGAGCAGTACTTC. It encodes CASSLEGRGIDEQYF.

The genes are TRBV12-3 or TRBV12-4 and TRBJ2-7; a weak D match, TRBD2 (6 bases). The CDR3 contains 13 residues. V was shortened by 8 bases and J by 0 bases, with 11 bases between the two germline ends. This chain's CDR3 is CASSWGDSYEQYF. CDR3 in DNA: TGTGCCAGCTCCTGGGGGGACTCCTACGAGCAGTACTTC.

The chain combines TRBV2 with TRBJ2-7; 9 bases agree with TRBD1. Germline CDR1 is SNHLY and CDR2 is FYNNEI. The CDR3 totals 14 residues. Germline trimming cut 5 bases from V and 6 bases from J; bases unmatched to any gene: 8. The CDR3 DNA reads as TGTGCCAGCAGTCGTCCGGGACAGGGTGTCGAGCAGTACTTC. It specifies CASSRPGQGVEQYF.

The chain recombines TRBV9 with TRBJ2-3, with D maybe TRBD1 (5 bases). CDR1 is SGDLS, CDR2 YYNGEE, per germline. This CDR3 is 18 amino acids long. V lost 4 bases and J lost 0, with 21 bases in between. This CDR3 is CASSPTASYKSSTDTQYF. The CDR3, as DNA: TGTGCCAGCAGCCCGACAGCGTCCTATAAATCTAGCACAGATACGCAGTATTTT.

The rearrangement links TRBV7-2 to TRBJ2-3; D remains ambiguous. Per germline, CDR1 SGHTA and CDR2 FQGNSA. The CDR3 spans 14 residues. Trimming left V 2 bases short and J 0 bases short, with 6 bases between. The CDR3: CASSLSPSTDTQYF. CDR3 coding DNA: TGTGCCAGCAGCTTATCCCCTAGCACAGATACGCAGTATTTT.

This rearrangement joins TRBV2 to TRBJ1-2, with 9 positions matching TRBD1. Unmatched junction bases numbered 8, after V lost 7 bases and J lost 5 bases. The CDR3 has 14 amino acids. The germline V gene has CDR1 SNHLY and CDR2 FYNNEI. The CDR3 DNA reads as TGTGCCAGCACCCCGGGACAGGGACTGTATGGCTACACCTTC. It specifies CASTPGQGLYGYTF.

The CDR3 sequence: CASSQGPGLDTQYF. The CDR3, as DNA: TGCGCCAGCAGCCAAGGTCCAGGGCTGGATACGCAGTATTTT. This chain links TRBV4-3 with TRBJ2-3, with D tentatively TRBD1 (5 bases). The germline V and J ends were trimmed by 1 base and 6 bases, with 11 bases remaining between them. Looked up from germline, CDR1 is LGHNA and CDR2 is YSLEER. CDR3 length equals 14 residues.

This clone occurred once. The chain couples TRBV19 to TRBJ1-5, with D perhaps TRBD1 (6 bases). CDR1 and CDR2 (germline): LNHDA, SQIVND (reference sequence). V was trimmed by 5 bases and J by 2 bases, leaving 10 bases between them. The CDR3 loop spans 14 amino acids. CDR3 sequence reads: CASSQGRGNQPQHF. DNA of the CDR3: TGTGCCAGTAGTCAGGGGAGGGGCAATCAGCCCCAGCATTTT.

This chain uses TRBV12-3 or TRBV12-4 with TRBJ1-2; no firm D call. This CDR3 is built from 13 residues. V was trimmed by 4 bases and J by 4 bases, leaving 10 bases between them. The DNA for the CDR3 is TGTGCCAGCAGTTGGGAGTTTTCCTATGGCTACACCTTC. This translates into CASSWEFSYGYTF.

The chain has TRBV6-5 and TRBJ2-7; tentatively, D is TRBD1 (7 bases). The germline V and J ends were trimmed by 6 bases and 7 bases, with 16 bases remaining between them. The germline gives CDR1 MNHEY, CDR2 SVGAGI. CDR3 length: 13 residues. The CDR3 is CASRVEGAGEQYF. CDR3 DNA sequence: TGTGCCAGCAGGGTGGAGGGGGCGGGGGAGCAGTACTTC.

With regard to this clone: Other DNA sequences within the sample encode an identical CDR3. This chain joins TRBV18 and TRBJ1-1; maybe TRBD1 (5 bases). The CDR3 is made up of 14 amino acids. CDR1 and CDR2 (germline): KGHSH, LQKENI. V gave up 6 bases and J gave up 1 base, with 12 bases separating them. The CDR3 spells CASSPGTGNTEAFF. Here the CDR3 DNA reads TGTGCCAGCTCGCCCGGTACAGGGAACACTGAAGCTTTCTTT. Complete variable domain (other parts from reference TRBV18 and TRBJ1-1): NAGVMQNPRHLVRRRGQEARLRCSPMKGHSHVYWYRQLPEEGLKFMVYLQKENIIDESGMPKERFSAEFPKEGPSILRIQQVVRGDSAAYFCASSPGTGNTEAFFGQGTRLTVV.

The CDR3, as DNA: TGTGCCAGCAGCCCGGCGGGGCTGGGGGGCTATGGCTACACCTTC. It is translated as CASSPAGLGGYGYTF. The V gene is TRBV5-6, the J gene TRBJ1-2; maybe TRBD1 (5 bases). The CDR3 is made up of 15 amino acids. Between the trimmed V and J ends, which lost 4 bases and 4 bases, there was a span of 17 bases. Germline V gene sequence: CDR1 SGHDT, CDR2 YYEEEE. Together with reference TRBV5-6 and TRBJ1-2, the CDR3 gives the full variable domain: DAGVTQSPTHLIKTRGQQVTLRCSPKSGHDTVSWYQQALGQGPQFIFQYYEEEERQRGNFPDRFSGHQFPNYSSELNVNALLLGDSALYLCASSPAGLGGYGYTFGSGTRLTVV.

V usage is TRBV7-8 and J usage is TRBJ2-5; 12 bases line up with TRBD2. Per the germline V gene, CDR1 is SGHVS and CDR2 is FQNEAQ. V lost 1 base, J lost 3 bases, and 6 bases stayed unmatched. The CDR3 has 17 amino acids. The CDR3 is CASSLGPRLAGEETQYF. CDR3 sequence (DNA): TGTGCCAGCAGCTTAGGGCCCCGACTAGCGGGGGAAGAGACCCAGTACTTC.

The chain employs TRBV10-3 and TRBJ2-1, with 10 bases identical to TRBD2. J lost 4 bases, V lost 3 bases, and 9 bases had no gene match. This CDR3 region has 17 residues. The germline V gene has CDR1 ENHRY and CDR2 SYGVKD. The CDR3 sequence is CAISDQTSGGAYNEQFF. Here the CDR3 DNA reads TGTGCCATCAGTGACCAGACGAGCGGGGGGGCTTACAATGAGCAGTTCTTC.

The chain links TRBV30 to TRBJ1-1, with 12 nucleotides matching TRBD1. V was clipped by 5 bases and J by 0 bases; unmatched bases: 4. CDR1 and CDR2 (germline): GTSNPN, SVGIG (reference sequence). The CDR3 has 15 residues. CDR3 DNA sequence: TGTGCCTGGTCGGGACAGGGGGCCCTGAACACTGAAGCTTTCTTT. It encodes CAWSGQGALNTEAFF.

The chain is built from TRBV6-2 or TRBV6-3 and TRBJ1-1; 7 bases fit TRBD1. V was pared by 2 bases and J by 6 bases, with 12 bases of the junction left unmatched. Germline lookup yields CDR1 MNHEY and CDR2 SVGEGT. The CDR3 spans 16 residues. CDR3 sequence: CASSYLRDNRGPEAFF. In nucleotides, the CDR3 is TGTGCCAGCAGTTACCTCAGGGACAACAGGGGTCCTGAAGCTTTCTTT.

The chain has TRBV6-5 and TRBJ2-4; a weak D match, TRBD2 (6 bases). There are 15 residues in the CDR3. With 7 bases removed from V and 5 bases from J, the gap between germline ends came to 18 bases. Germline loops: CDR1 MNHEY, CDR2 SVGAGI. The CDR3 reads CASKGRNLGQNIQYF. The CDR3, as DNA: TGTGCCAGCAAAGGGAGGAATCTAGGCCAAAACATTCAGTACTTC.

The chain links TRBV5-4 to TRBJ1-2; D is ambiguous. The ends were cut back, 0 bases at V and 5 bases at J, with 8 bases in the middle. CDR3 length equals 13 residues. Germline V CDR1 and CDR2: SGHNT, YYREEE (reference sequence). CDR3 nucleotide sequence: TGTGCCAGCAGCTTGGAATCAGTTTATGGCTACACCTTC. Translation gives CASSLESVYGYTF.

The chain joins TRBV20-1 to TRBJ1-2; D not certain. The CDR3 length is 11 residues. Germline loops: CDR1 DFQATT, CDR2 SNEGSKA (reference sequence). Trimming took 0 bases from V and 12 from J, leaving 11 bases between them. The DNA for the CDR3 is TGCAGTGCTAGAGATGAGGGCTCCCACACCTTC. It yields the protein CSARDEGSHTF.

The chain couples TRBV5-6 to TRBJ2-1; no definite D call. In germline, CDR1 is SGHDT, CDR2 YYEEEE. This CDR3 has 16 residues. Trimming stripped 2 bases from V and 0 bases from J, with 12 bases between. The CDR3 DNA follows: TGTGCCAGCAGCTTAGGCGGCCTGAGCTCCTACAATGAGCAGTTCTTC. This gives the protein CASSLGGLSSYNEQFF.

This clone has a handful of counts. The chain carries TRBV10-3 and TRBJ2-2; weak D call: TRBD2 (6 bases). V was trimmed by 6 bases and J by 3 bases, leaving 14 bases between them. In germline, CDR1 is ENHRY, CDR2 SYGVKD. This CDR3 spans 15 amino acids. The CDR3 nucleotides read TGTGCCATCAGCCCCACGGGAGTTTACACCGGGGAGCTGTTTTTT. Protein: CAISPTGVYTGELFF.

The chain has TRBV5-1 and TRBJ2-3; 12 bases fit TRBD2. V was pared by 3 bases and J by 4 bases, with 3 bases of the junction left unmatched. Germline CDR1 and CDR2: SGHRS and YFSETQ. This CDR3 has 15 residues. The CDR3 DNA reads as TGCGCCAGCAGCTCTCTAGCGGGAGGGGCAGATACGCAGTATTTT. This encodes CASSSLAGGADTQYF.

The V call is TRBV7-2, the J call TRBJ1-3; TRBD1 matches at 7 bases. Per the germline V gene, CDR1 is SGHTA and CDR2 is FQGNSA. The junction had 11 bases not matched to a gene; V was cut back by 5 bases and J by 4 bases. The CDR3 runs 16 residues. In DNA, the CDR3 is TGTGCCAGCAGCCCGCGGACAGGAGGTACAGGAAACACCATATATTTT. Amino acids: CASSPRTGGTGNTIYF.

The rearrangement uses TRBV18 and TRBJ2-7; 10 nucleotides align to TRBD1. Trimming cost V 3 bases and J 5 bases; bases outside gene matches: 4. CDR3 length: 14 amino acids. Germline V lookup: CDR1 KGHSH, CDR2 LQKENI. CDR3 sequence: CASSPPGQGDEQYF. The DNA of the CDR3 is TGTGCCAGCTCACCGCCCGGACAGGGGGACGAGCAGTACTTC.

The CDR3 loop reads CASSPGRTYGYTF. CDR3 DNA sequence: TGTGCCAGCAGTCCGGGGAGGACCTATGGCTACACCTTC. The genes are TRBV6-5 and TRBJ1-2; D uncertain. Germline V CDR1 and CDR2: MNHEY, SVGAGI. CDR3 length equals 13 residues. Trimming left V 5 bases short and J 4 bases short, with 11 bases between.